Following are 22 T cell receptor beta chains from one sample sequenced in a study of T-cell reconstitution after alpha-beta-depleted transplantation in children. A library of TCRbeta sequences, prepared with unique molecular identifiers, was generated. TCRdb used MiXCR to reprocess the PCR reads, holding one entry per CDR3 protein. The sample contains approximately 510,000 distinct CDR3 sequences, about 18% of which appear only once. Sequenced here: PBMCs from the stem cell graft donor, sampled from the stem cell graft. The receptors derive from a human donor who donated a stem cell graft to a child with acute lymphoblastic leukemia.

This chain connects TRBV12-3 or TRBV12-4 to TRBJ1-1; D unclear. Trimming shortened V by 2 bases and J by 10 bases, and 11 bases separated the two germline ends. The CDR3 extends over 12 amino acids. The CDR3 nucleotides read TGTGCCAGCAGTTTACTCGGTGGCTCAGCTTTCTTT. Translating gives CASSLLGGSAFF.

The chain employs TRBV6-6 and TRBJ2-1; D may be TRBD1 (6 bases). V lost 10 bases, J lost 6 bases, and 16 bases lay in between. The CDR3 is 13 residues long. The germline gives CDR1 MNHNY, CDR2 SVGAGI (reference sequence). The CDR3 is CATLNRDTNEQFF. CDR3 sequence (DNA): TGTGCCACCTTGAACCGGGACACCAATGAGCAGTTCTTC.

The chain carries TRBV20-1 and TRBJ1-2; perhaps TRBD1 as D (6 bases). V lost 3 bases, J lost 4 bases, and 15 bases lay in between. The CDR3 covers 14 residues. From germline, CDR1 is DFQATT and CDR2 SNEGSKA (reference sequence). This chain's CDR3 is CSASVLGAGYGYTF. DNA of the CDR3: TGCAGTGCTAGTGTTTTGGGGGCGGGCTATGGCTACACCTTC.

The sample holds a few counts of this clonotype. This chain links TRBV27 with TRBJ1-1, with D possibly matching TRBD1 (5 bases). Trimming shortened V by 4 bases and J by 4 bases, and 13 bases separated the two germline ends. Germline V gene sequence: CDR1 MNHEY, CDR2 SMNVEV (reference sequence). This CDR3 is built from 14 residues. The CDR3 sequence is CASSWKGQFTEAFF. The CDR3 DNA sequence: TGTGCCAGCAGTTGGAAGGGGCAATTCACTGAAGCTTTCTTT.

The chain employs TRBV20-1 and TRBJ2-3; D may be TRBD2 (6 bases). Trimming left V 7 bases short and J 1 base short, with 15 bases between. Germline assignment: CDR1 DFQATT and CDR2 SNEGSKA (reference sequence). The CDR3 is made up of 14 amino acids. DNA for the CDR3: TGCAGTGTCGCGGGAAGGAAGCGCACAGATACGCAGTATTTT. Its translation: CSVAGRKRTDTQYF.

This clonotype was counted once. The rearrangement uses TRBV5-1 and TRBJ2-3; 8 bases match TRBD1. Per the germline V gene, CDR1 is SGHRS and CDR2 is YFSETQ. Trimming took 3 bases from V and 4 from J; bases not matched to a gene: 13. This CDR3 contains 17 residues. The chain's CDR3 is CASSSSPGTGFSDTQYF. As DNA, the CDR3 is TGCGCCAGCAGCTCAAGTCCCGGGACAGGTTTCTCAGATACGCAGTATTTT.

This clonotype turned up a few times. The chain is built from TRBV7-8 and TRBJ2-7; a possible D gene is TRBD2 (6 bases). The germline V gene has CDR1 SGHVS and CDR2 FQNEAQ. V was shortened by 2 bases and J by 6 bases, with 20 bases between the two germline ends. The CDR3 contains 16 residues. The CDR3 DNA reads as TGTGCCAGCAGCTTAAGGCAGCACCGGGAGCGGGTCGAGCAGTACTTC. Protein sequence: CASSLRQHRERVEQYF.

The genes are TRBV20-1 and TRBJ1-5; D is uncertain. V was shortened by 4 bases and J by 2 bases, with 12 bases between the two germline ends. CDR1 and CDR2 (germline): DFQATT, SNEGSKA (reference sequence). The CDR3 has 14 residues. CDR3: CSATGELGNQPQHF. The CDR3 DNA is TGCAGTGCTACAGGAGAACTGGGCAATCAGCCCCAGCATTTT.

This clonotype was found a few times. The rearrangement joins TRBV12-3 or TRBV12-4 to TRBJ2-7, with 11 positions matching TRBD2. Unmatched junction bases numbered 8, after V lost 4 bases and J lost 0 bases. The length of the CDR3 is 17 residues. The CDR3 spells CASSSRGLAAISYEQYF. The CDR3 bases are TGTGCCAGCAGTTCTCGGGGACTAGCGGCGATCTCCTACGAGCAGTACTTC.

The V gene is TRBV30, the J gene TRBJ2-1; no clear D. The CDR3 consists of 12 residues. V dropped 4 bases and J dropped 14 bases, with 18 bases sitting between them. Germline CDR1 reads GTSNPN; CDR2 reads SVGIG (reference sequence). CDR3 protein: CAWKPRLNLEFF. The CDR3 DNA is TGTGCCTGGAAACCCAGGTTAAATTTGGAGTTCTTC.

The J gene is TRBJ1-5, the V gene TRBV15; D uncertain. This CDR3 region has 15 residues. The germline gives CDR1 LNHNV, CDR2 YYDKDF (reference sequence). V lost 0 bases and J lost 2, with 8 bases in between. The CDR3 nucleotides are TGTGCCACCAGCAGAGATAGTGGGGGCAATCAGCCCCAGCATTTT. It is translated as CATSRDSGGNQPQHF.

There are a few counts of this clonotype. In DNA, the CDR3 is TGCAGTGCTAGCTCGCTAGGGGACGGGGAGCTGTTTTTT. The encoded protein is CSASSLGDGELFF. This chain joins TRBV20-1 and TRBJ2-2, with D perhaps matching TRBD1 (5 bases). V lost 3 bases to trimming and J lost 7 bases, with 12 bases between them. The CDR3 runs 13 residues. The germline gives CDR1 DFQATT, CDR2 SNEGSKA (reference sequence).

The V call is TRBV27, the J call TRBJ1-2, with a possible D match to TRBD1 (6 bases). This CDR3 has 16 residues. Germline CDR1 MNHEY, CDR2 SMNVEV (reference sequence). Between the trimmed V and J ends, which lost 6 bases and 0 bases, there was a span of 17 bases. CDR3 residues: CASRGLGGLANYGYTF. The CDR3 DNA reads TGTGCCAGCAGGGGCCTAGGGGGGCTGGCTAACTATGGCTACACCTTC.

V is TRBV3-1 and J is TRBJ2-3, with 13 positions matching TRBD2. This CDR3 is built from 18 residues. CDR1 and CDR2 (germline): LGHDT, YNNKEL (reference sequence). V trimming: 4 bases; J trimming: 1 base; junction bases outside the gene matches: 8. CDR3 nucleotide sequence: TGTGCCAGCAGCCTCCGGACTAGCGGGAGATTTGGCACAGATACGCAGTATTTT. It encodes CASSLRTSGRFGTDTQYF.

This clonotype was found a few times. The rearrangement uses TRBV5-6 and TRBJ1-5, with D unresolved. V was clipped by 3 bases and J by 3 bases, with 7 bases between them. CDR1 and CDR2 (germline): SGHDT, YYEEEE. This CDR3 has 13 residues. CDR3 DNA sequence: TGTGCCAGCAGCTGGAGCTCCAATCAGCCCCAGCATTTT. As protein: CASSWSSNQPQHF.

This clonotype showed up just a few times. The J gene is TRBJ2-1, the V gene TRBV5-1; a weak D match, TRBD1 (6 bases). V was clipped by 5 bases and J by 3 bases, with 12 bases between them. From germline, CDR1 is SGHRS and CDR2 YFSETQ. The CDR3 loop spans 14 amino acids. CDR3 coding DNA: TGCGCCAGCAGGAAGGACAGTAGCTACAATGAGCAGTTCTTC. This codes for CASRKDSSYNEQFF.

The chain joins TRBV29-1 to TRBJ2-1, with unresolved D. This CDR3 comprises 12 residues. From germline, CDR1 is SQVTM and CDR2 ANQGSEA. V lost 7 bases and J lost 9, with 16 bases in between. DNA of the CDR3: TGCAGCGGGAAACAGTGGGAAGGTGAGCAGTTCTTC. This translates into CSGKQWEGEQFF.

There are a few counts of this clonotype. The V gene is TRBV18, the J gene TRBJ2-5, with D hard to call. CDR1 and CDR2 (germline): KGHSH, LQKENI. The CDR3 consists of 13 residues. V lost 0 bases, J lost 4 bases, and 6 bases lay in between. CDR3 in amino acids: CASSPPARETQYF. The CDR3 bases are TGTGCCAGCTCACCACCGGCTCGAGAGACCCAGTACTTC.

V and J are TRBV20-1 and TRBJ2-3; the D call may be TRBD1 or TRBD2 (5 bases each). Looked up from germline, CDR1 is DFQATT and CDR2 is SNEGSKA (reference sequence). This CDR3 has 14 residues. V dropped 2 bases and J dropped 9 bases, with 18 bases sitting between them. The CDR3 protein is CSARPYGTGRTQYF. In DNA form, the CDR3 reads TGCAGTGCTAGACCCTACGGGACCGGGCGCACGCAGTATTTT.

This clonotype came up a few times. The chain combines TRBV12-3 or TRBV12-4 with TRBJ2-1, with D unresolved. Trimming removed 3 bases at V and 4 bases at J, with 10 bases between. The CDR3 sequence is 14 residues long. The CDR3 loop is CASSFAADYNEQFF. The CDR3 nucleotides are TGTGCCAGCAGTTTTGCGGCAGATTACAATGAGCAGTTCTTC.

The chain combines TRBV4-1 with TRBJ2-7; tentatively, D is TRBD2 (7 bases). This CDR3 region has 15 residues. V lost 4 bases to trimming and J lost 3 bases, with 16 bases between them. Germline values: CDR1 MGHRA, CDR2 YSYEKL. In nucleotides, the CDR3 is TGCGCCAGCAGCCTAGGGGGGGCAGGGAACTACGAGCAGTACTTC. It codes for CASSLGGAGNYEQYF.

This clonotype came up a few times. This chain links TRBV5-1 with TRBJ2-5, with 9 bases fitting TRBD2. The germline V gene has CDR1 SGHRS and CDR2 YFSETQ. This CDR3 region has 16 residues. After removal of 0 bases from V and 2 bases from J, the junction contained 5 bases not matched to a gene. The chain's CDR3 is CASSLAGAGGQETQYF. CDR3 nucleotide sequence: TGCGCCAGCAGCTTGGCCGGAGCGGGGGGTCAAGAGACCCAGTACTTC.